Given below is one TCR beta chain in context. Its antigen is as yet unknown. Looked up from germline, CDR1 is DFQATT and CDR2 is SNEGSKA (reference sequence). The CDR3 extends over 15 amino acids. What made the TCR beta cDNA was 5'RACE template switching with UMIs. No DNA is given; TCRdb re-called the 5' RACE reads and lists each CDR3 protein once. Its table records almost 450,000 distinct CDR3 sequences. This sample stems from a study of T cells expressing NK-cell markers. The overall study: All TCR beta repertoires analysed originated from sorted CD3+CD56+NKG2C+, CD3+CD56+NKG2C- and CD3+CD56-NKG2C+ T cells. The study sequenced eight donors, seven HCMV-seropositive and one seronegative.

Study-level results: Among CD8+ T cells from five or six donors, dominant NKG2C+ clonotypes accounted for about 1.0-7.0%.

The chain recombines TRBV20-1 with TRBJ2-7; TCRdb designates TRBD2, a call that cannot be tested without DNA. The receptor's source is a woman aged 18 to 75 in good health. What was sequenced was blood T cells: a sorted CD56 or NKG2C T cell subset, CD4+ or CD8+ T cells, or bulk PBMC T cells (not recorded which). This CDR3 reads CSASLAGGPSYEQYF.